This T cell receptor (beta chain) emerged from a study of T cell changes during pregnancy in multiple sclerosis. Trimming took 3 bases from V and 1 from J, leaving 9 bases between them. The CDR3 totals 13 residues. CDR1 and CDR2 from the germline V gene are GTSNPN and SVGIG (reference sequence). Only in-frame clones appear in the TCRdb table, and some are missing; sequencing was by immunoSEQ multiplex PCR. The data show about 49,000 clones, around 90% seen once. This sample comprised peripheral blood, obtained after pregnancy. The gene calls are TRBV30 and TRBJ1-1; D uncertain. This TCR derives from a female donor in good health, enrolled as a control in a pregnancy study. CDR3 in DNA: TGTGCCTGGAGGGGGAGTGAGAACACTGAAGCTTTCTTT. Protein sequence: CAWRGSENTEAFF.